These 26 T cell receptor beta chains were sequenced from one sample in a study of T cells in narcolepsy. Assay: immunoSEQ multiplex PCR; the TCRdb copy retains only in-frame clones and omits some. This table has under 30,000 clones, approximately 80% appearing once. Sample: CD45RA- memory CD4+ T cells from PBMCs. These receptors came from a human donor with narcolepsy.

The chain is built from TRBV7-9 and TRBJ2-7, with D possibly matching TRBD1 (6 bases). The CDR3 consists of 12 residues. V gave up 5 bases and J gave up 5 bases, with 10 bases separating them. Germline lookup yields CDR1 SEHNR and CDR2 FQNEAQ (reference sequence). The CDR3 reads CASSTGFHEQYF. As DNA, the CDR3 is TGTGCCAGCAGCACAGGGTTCCACGAGCAGTACTTC. The complete variable domain, with remaining parts taken from reference TRBV7-9 and TRBJ2-7, reads DTGVSQNPRHKITKRGQNVTFRCDPISEHNRLYWYRQTLGQGPEFLTYFQNEAQLEKSRLLSDRFSAERPKGSFSTLEIQRTEQGDSAMYLCASSTGFHEQYFGPGTRLTVT.

A note on this clone: Other DNA sequences in the same sample also yield this CDR3. The chain is built from TRBV29-1 and TRBJ1-2; TRBD1 is a possible D gene (5 bases). Trimming removed 6 bases from V and 1 base from J, with 15 bases in between. CDR3 length: 14 residues. Germline V gene lookup returns CDR1 SQVTM and CDR2 ANQGSEA. The CDR3 loop reads CSVGTPGRNYGYTF. The DNA for the CDR3 is TGCAGCGTGGGGACCCCGGGGCGTAACTATGGCTACACCTTC.

A word on this clone: This sample includes further DNA sequences coding for the same CDR3. This rearrangement joins TRBV10-1 to TRBJ2-7; 7 bases match TRBD1. Germline CDR1 is WNHNN and CDR2 is SYGVQD (reference sequence). The CDR3 spans 15 residues. Losses at the gene ends were 4 bases for V and 4 bases for J; bases not matched to a gene: 10. The CDR3 nucleotides are TGCGCCAGCAGTGCTCGAGGGACAGAACCTTACGAGCAGTACTTC. Amino acid sequence: CASSARGTEPYEQYF.

The V and J genes are TRBV11-3 and TRBJ2-5; 15 nucleotides line up with TRBD2. The J call may not be correct, given that the DNA end is closer to TRBJ2-7. The CDR3 is made up of 17 amino acids. CDR1 is SGHNT, CDR2 YENEEA, per germline. The CDR3 DNA sequence: TGTGCCAGCAGCCGAAAAGCGGGGACTAGCGGGGGGTACGAGCAGTACTTC. The encoded protein is CASSRKAGTSGGYEQYF.

V and J are TRBV5-1 and TRBJ1-1; the D gene is possibly TRBD1 (6 bases). This CDR3 region has 15 residues. V was cut by 4 bases and J by 5 bases, with 18 bases left in between. CDR1 is SGHRS, CDR2 YFSETQ, per germline. The CDR3 coding sequence is TGCGCCAGCAGCCCGGACCGGGGGGCAGGGACTGAAGCTTTCTTT. Its protein product is CASSPDRGAGTEAFF.

V and J are TRBV2 and TRBJ2-1; 14 bases agree with TRBD2. This CDR3 is built from 15 residues. J lost 6 bases, V lost 5 bases, and 3 bases had no gene match. The V gene's germline CDR1 is SNHLY and CDR2 FYNNEI. The CDR3: CASSKTSGGANEQFF. The CDR3 DNA is TGTGCCAGCAGTAAGACTAGCGGGGGGGCCAATGAGCAGTTCTTC.

The V and J genes are TRBV21-1 and TRBJ1-1; the table names TRBD1, a call not compared with the DNA. TRBV21-1 is labeled a pseudogene. The CDR3 totals 19 residues. CDR3 nucleotide sequence: TGTGCCAGCAGCAAAGCGCCGACCAAGGACAGGGCGCTGAACACTGAAGCTTTCTTT. Amino acids: CASSKAPTKDRALNTEAFF.

The chain combines TRBV7-8 with TRBJ2-3; no definite D call. Trimming left V 4 bases short and J 5 bases short, with 16 bases between. The CDR3 is made up of 15 amino acids. Germline lookup yields CDR1 SGHVS and CDR2 FQNEAQ. The chain's CDR3 is CASSSPGPVEDTQYF. The CDR3 DNA reads as TGTGCCAGCAGCTCACCGGGCCCGGTGGAAGATACGCAGTATTTT. Filled out from reference TRBV7-8 and TRBJ2-3, the complete variable domain reads GAGVSQSPRYKVAKRGQDVALRCDPISGHVSLFWYQQALGQGPEFLTYFQNEAQLDKSGLPSDRFFAERPEGSVSTLKIQRTQQEDSAVYLCASSSPGPVEDTQYFGPGTRLTVL.

This clone was observed a few times. The J gene is TRBJ2-1, the V gene TRBV5-1; 10 bases line up with TRBD2. CDR3 size: 16 residues. The germline V gene has CDR1 SGHRS and CDR2 YFSETQ. With V trimmed by 0 bases and J by 10 bases, 10 bases remained unmatched. The CDR3 DNA reads as TGCGCCAGCAGCTTGGGGGCTAGCGGGGGTAACCAGGAGCAGTTCTTC. Its protein product is CASSLGASGGNQEQFF. Using reference TRBV5-1 and TRBJ2-1 for the parts outside the CDR3, the full variable domain is KAGVTQTPRYLIKTRGQQVTLSCSPISGHRSVSWYQQTPGQGLQFLFEYFSETQRNKGNFPGRFSGRQFSNSRSEMNVSTLELGDSALYLCASSLGASGGNQEQFFGPGTRLTVL.

The sample holds one count of this clone. This rearrangement joins TRBV11-2 to TRBJ2-7, with 11 bases aligning to TRBD1. Trimming cost V 5 bases and J 2 bases; bases outside gene matches: 2. Looked up from germline, CDR1 is SGHAT and CDR2 is FQNNGV. The CDR3 totals 14 residues. The CDR3 nucleotides read TGTGCCAGCAGCGGGACAGGGGGGGCCTACGAGCAGTACTTC. Translating it yields CASSGTGGAYEQYF.

This clone was counted only a few times. The chain uses TRBV9 and TRBJ2-1; D is perhaps TRBD2 (6 bases). Germline V lookup: CDR1 SGDLS, CDR2 YYNGEE. This CDR3 has 18 residues. Trimming took off 4 bases at V and 0 bases at J, with 20 bases between the two ends. The CDR3 sequence is CASSSQAEGQSSYNEQFF. The CDR3 DNA follows: TGTGCCAGCAGCTCCCAAGCGGAGGGCCAAAGCTCCTACAATGAGCAGTTCTTC.

The chain joins TRBV19 to TRBJ1-6, with 7 nucleotides matching TRBD1. This CDR3 is 14 amino acids long. Germline loops: CDR1 LNHDA, CDR2 SQIVND (reference sequence). V gave up 7 bases and J gave up 13 bases; unmatched junction bases: 13. DNA for the CDR3: TGTGCCAGTACAAAAGGGACAGACTATTACCCCCTCCACTTT. Protein product: CASTKGTDYYPLHF.

The chain couples TRBV4-1 to TRBJ2-3, with 11 nucleotides matching TRBD2. Germline V gene sequence: CDR1 MGHRA, CDR2 YSYEKL. V lost 4 bases and J lost 3; bases outside the gene matches: 6. The CDR3 is 16 amino acids. CDR3 in DNA: TGCGCCAGCAGCCCCTTAGCGGGGGGGCGGACAGATACGCAGTATTTT. It is translated as CASSPLAGGRTDTQYF.

V and J are TRBV5-4 and TRBJ2-3; perhaps TRBD2 as D (6 bases). Germline-derived CDR1 and CDR2 are SGHNT and YYREEE (reference sequence). V was shortened by 3 bases and J by 6 bases, with 14 bases between the two germline ends. This CDR3 region has 14 residues. The CDR3 sequence: CASSSRQRADTQYF. The CDR3 DNA is TGTGCCAGCAGCTCCAGGCAGCGGGCGGATACGCAGTATTTT. Combining the CDR3 with reference TRBV5-4 and TRBJ2-3 gives the whole variable domain ETGVTQSPTHLIKTRGQQVTLRCSSQSGHNTVSWYQQALGQGPQFIFQYYREEENGRGNFPPRFSGLQFPNYSSELNVNALELDDSALYLCASSSRQRADTQYFGPGTRLTVL.

This chain connects TRBV5-1 to TRBJ2-5, with 10 positions matching TRBD1. The CDR3 loop spans 15 amino acids. Trimming took 4 bases from V and 6 from J; bases not matched to a gene: 9. CDR1 SGHRS and CDR2 YFSETQ come from the germline V gene. The CDR3 sequence: CASSPDVGQGQTQYF. DNA for the CDR3: TGCGCCAGCAGCCCGGATGTGGGACAGGGGCAGACCCAGTACTTC.

This clone was detected only a few times. The V call is TRBV4-2, the J call TRBJ2-7, with TRBD2 as a possible D gene (5 bases). Germline assignment: CDR1 LGHNA and CDR2 YNFKEQ. With 0 bases removed from V and 3 bases from J, the gap between germline ends came to 21 bases. The CDR3 has 18 amino acids. CDR3 nucleotides: TGTGCCAGCAGCCAAGAAAAAGCCAAGACCACGGGATACTACGAGCAGTACTTC. This gives the protein CASSQEKAKTTGYYEQYF.

The chain carries TRBV2 and TRBJ1-6, with TRBD1 as a possible D gene (5 bases). Germline values: CDR1 SNHLY, CDR2 FYNNEI. Between the trimmed V and J ends, which lost 4 bases and 13 bases, there was a span of 23 bases. This CDR3 is 16 amino acids long. The DNA of the CDR3 is TGTGCCAGCAGTGCTTCGGCAGGGAGTTCTCCTTCCCCCCTCCACTTT. This gives the protein CASSASAGSSPSPLHF.

This chain connects TRBV7-2 to TRBJ1-4, with D uncertain. The V end was cut by 1 base, the J end by 8 bases, with 14 bases between. This CDR3 region has 15 residues. Germline CDR1 is SGHTA and CDR2 is FQGNSA. CDR3 sequence (DNA): TGTGCCAGCAGCTTAGGGCCACAGCGAGAGGAAAAACTGTTTTTT. It codes for CASSLGPQREEKLFF.

The chain recombines TRBV9 with TRBJ1-1; D gene uncertain. Germline CDR1 and CDR2: SGDLS and YYNGEE. This CDR3 has 15 amino acids. Deletions cut 0 bases from V and 1 base from J, with 10 bases between. CDR3 protein: CASSVGVQANTEAFF. The CDR3 DNA follows: TGTGCCAGCAGCGTAGGGGTACAAGCGAACACTGAAGCTTTCTTT.

There are a few counts of this clone. The chain joins TRBV6-1 to TRBJ1-1; possible D gene TRBD1, 5 bases. CDR1 is MNHNS and CDR2 is SASEGT in the germline V gene. The CDR3 length is 12 residues. V was cut by 7 bases and J by 5 bases, with 11 bases left in between. The chain's CDR3 is CASMGHWTEAFF. Here the CDR3 DNA reads TGTGCCAGCATGGGGCACTGGACTGAAGCTTTCTTT.

The rearrangement joins TRBV6-1 to TRBJ2-7; no firm D call. Germline lookup yields CDR1 MNHNS and CDR2 SASEGT. Deletions cut 8 bases from V and 2 bases from J, with 16 bases between. The CDR3 has 14 residues. The CDR3 loop is CASGSPTLTYEQYF. CDR3 sequence (DNA): TGTGCCAGCGGGTCCCCTACACTAACCTACGAGCAGTACTTC.

The chain carries TRBV7-2 and TRBJ2-1; TRBD1 aligns across 8 bases. After removal of 7 bases from V and 7 bases from J, the junction contained 12 bases not matched to a gene. Germline CDR1 and CDR2: SGHTA and FQGNSA. The CDR3 contains 15 residues. CDR3 in amino acids: CASTMSAGGKNEQFF. Here the CDR3 DNA reads TGTGCCAGCACCATGTCGGCAGGGGGCAAGAATGAGCAGTTCTTC.

The chain uses TRBV5-1 and TRBJ2-7; D perhaps matches TRBD2 (6 bases). The germline CDR1 and CDR2 sequences are SGHRS and YFSETQ. The CDR3 has 15 amino acids. V was pared by 4 bases and J by 5 bases, with 19 bases between. The CDR3 here is CASSPLGGGVDEQYF. The CDR3 nucleotides read TGCGCCAGCAGCCCTTTGGGGGGAGGCGTGGACGAGCAGTACTTC.

CDR3 amino acids: CASSLASYNEQFF. Here the CDR3 DNA reads TGTGCCAGCAGCTTAGCCAGCTACAATGAGCAGTTCTTC. This rearrangement joins TRBV7-9 to TRBJ2-1; D gene ambiguous. The V gene lost 0 bases and the J gene lost 3 bases, with 3 bases spanning the gap. Germline V lookup: CDR1 SEHNR, CDR2 FQNEAQ (reference sequence). The CDR3 consists of 13 residues.

This clone came up a few times. The CDR3 region is CASSFAGYGYTF. The CDR3 coding sequence is TGTGCCAGCAGCTTTGCAGGTTATGGCTACACCTTC. The chain is built from TRBV7-2 and TRBJ1-2; D is unclear. V was cut by 3 bases and J by 5 bases, with 7 bases left in between. The CDR3 is 12 residues long. Germline CDR1 SGHTA, CDR2 FQGNSA.

The chain uses TRBV29-1 and TRBJ2-5; TRBD1 agrees at 8 bases. This CDR3 has 13 residues. Germline V gene sequence: CDR1 SQVTM, CDR2 ANQGSEA. V gave up 4 bases and J gave up 5 bases; unmatched junction bases: 6. The CDR3 is CSVASGGEETQYF. CDR3 nucleotide sequence: TGCAGCGTTGCATCAGGGGGCGAGGAGACCCAGTACTTC.